Following are 6 T cell receptor beta chains from one sample sequenced in a study of CD8+ T cells in alopecia areata. Sequencing used cDNA as its template, made by extracting RNA and reverse transcribing it. Method: immunoSEQ multiplex PCR; TCRdb's copy keeps in-frame clones and lacks some. The sample lists about 150,000 clones; around 86% were seen once. The input for sequencing was CD8+ T cells sorted from blood, taken at week 0. The receptor set was obtained from a human donor with alopecia areata.

V and J are TRBV5-1 and TRBJ1-1; no clear D. The ends were cut back, 2 bases at V and 7 bases at J, with 12 bases in the middle. In germline, CDR1 is SGHRS, CDR2 YFSETQ. There are 13 residues in the CDR3. The CDR3 coding sequence is TGCGCCAGCAGCTTACGAACAAGTAGTGAAGCTTTCTTT. Translated: CASSLRTSSEAFF.

V gene TRBV29-1 combines with J gene TRBJ2-7, with 11 nucleotides matching TRBD2. Germline V gene lookup returns CDR1 SQVTM and CDR2 ANQGSEA. Trimming took 0 bases from V and 0 from J; bases not matched to a gene: 13. CDR3 size: 19 residues. CDR3 in amino acids: CSVEDPKPSGGTFSYEQYF. CDR3 sequence (DNA): TGCAGCGTTGAAGATCCCAAGCCTAGCGGGGGGACATTCTCCTACGAGCAGTACTTC.

V gene TRBV19 combines with J gene TRBJ1-1, with D perhaps TRBD1 (5 bases). CDR3 size: 14 residues. V gave up 5 bases and J gave up 4 bases, with 14 bases separating them. The germline CDR1 and CDR2 sequences are LNHDA and SQIVND (reference sequence). The DNA of the CDR3 is TGTGCCAGTAGTTTGGAAGGGGAGGGCACTGAAGCTTTCTTT. This codes for CASSLEGEGTEAFF.

This rearrangement joins TRBV27 to TRBJ2-3; D might be TRBD2 (5 bases). Germline V gene lookup returns CDR1 MNHEY and CDR2 SMNVEV (reference sequence). Trimming cost V 7 bases and J 1 base, with 9 bases left between them. CDR3 size: 13 residues. The CDR3 loop is CASTQAGTDTQYF. Written as DNA, the CDR3 is TGTGCCAGCACCCAAGCGGGCACAGATACGCAGTATTTT.

The chain recombines TRBV5-6 with TRBJ1-1, with 8 bases lining up with TRBD1. Germline V gene lookup returns CDR1 SGHDT and CDR2 YYEEEE. The CDR3 spans 16 residues. V was clipped by 5 bases and J by 3 bases; unmatched bases: 12. This chain's CDR3 is CASSLDRGGLDTEAFF. CDR3 DNA sequence: TGTGCCAGCAGTTTAGACAGGGGAGGGTTAGACACTGAAGCTTTCTTT.

J is TRBJ2-2 and V is TRBV30, with 7 bases identical to TRBD2. This CDR3 is 17 amino acids long. The germline V gene encodes CDR1 GTSNPN and CDR2 SVGIG (reference sequence). Trimming at V came to 3 bases and at J to 0 bases, leaving 10 bases not matched to a gene. The CDR3 region has the DNA TGTGCCTGGAGCCCACAGACTAGCCTATCGAACACCGGGGAGCTGTTTTTT. It is translated as CAWSPQTSLSNTGELFF. Based on the CDR3 plus reference TRBV30 and TRBJ2-2, the full variable domain is SQTIHQWPATLVQPVGSPLSLECTVEGTSNPNLYWYRQAAGRGLQLLFYSVGIGQISSEVPQNLSASRPQDRQFILSSKKLLLSDSGFYLCAWSPQTSLSNTGELFFGEGSRLTVL.